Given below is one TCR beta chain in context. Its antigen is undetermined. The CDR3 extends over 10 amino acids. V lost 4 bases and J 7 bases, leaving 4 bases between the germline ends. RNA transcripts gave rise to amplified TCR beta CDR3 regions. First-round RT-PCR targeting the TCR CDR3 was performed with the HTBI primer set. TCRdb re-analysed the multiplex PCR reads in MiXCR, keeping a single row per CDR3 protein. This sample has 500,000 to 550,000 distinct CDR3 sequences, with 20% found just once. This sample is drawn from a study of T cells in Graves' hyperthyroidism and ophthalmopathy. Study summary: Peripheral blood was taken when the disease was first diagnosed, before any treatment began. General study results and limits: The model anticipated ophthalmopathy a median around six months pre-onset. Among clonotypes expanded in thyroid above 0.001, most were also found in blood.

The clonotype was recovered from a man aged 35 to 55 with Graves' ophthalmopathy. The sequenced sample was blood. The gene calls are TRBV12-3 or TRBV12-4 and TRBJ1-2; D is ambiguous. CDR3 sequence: CASSYLGYTF. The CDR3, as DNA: TGTGCCAGCAGTTACCTTGGCTACACCTTC.